A single sample is the source of the 26 T cell receptor beta chains below, sequenced in a study of shared clonotypes between healthy human individuals. Libraries were prepared by immunoSEQ multiplex PCR; TCRdb keeps only in-frame clonotypes and omits some of them. The sample lists about 1.4 million clones, around 95% occurring once. The sample consisted of naive CD4+ T cells sorted from blood. Subset: CD45RA+ positively selected. The receptors here all came from a man between 25 and 39 years old in good health.

The chain combines TRBV7-9 with TRBJ2-7, with D possibly TRBD1 on 6 matching bases. Per the germline V gene, CDR1 is SEHNR and CDR2 is FQNEAQ (reference sequence). Trimming shortened V by 7 bases and J by 0 bases, and 10 bases separated the two germline ends. This CDR3 contains 13 residues. CDR3 residues: CASKTTGSYEQYF. Here the CDR3 DNA reads TGTGCCAGCAAAACGACAGGCTCCTACGAGCAGTACTTC.

This clone was seen only a few times. The chain carries TRBV6-5 and TRBJ1-2, with D uncertain. Per germline, CDR1 MNHEY and CDR2 SVGAGI. Trimming took 4 bases from V and 10 from J, leaving 16 bases between them. The CDR3 has 13 amino acids. In nucleotides, the CDR3 is TGTGCCAGCAGTTCGAACCACGGTGAAGACTACACCTTC. This encodes CASSSNHGEDYTF.

The gene calls are TRBV10-2 and TRBJ2-1, with TRBD2 matching over 8 bases. CDR3 length: 14 residues. Germline CDR1 reads WSHSY; CDR2 reads SAAADI. After removal of 7 bases from V and 8 bases from J, the junction contained 10 bases not matched to a gene. CDR3: CASIGTSSRHEQFF. The CDR3 DNA reads as TGCGCCAGCATCGGGACTAGTTCTCGGCATGAGCAGTTCTTC.

As for this clone: Distinct nucleotide sequences in the sample also encode this CDR3. This sequence joins TRBV11-2 and TRBJ2-2; the D gene is possibly TRBD1 (5 bases). The V end lost 3 bases, the J end lost 1 base, and 9 bases lay between the germline ends. Germline V gives CDR1 SGHAT, CDR2 FQNNGV. The CDR3 totals 15 residues. CDR3 loop: CASSFGQGNTGELFF. The DNA of the CDR3 is TGTGCCAGCAGCTTCGGTCAGGGGAACACCGGGGAGCTGTTTTTT.

The gene calls are TRBV6-5 and TRBJ2-2; TRBD1 matches 7 bases. Germline V CDR1 and CDR2: MNHEY, SVGAGI. This CDR3 has 14 amino acids. The V and J ends lost 6 bases and 4 bases, in that order; junction bases with no gene match: 5. The CDR3: CASRDRLTTGELFF. CDR3 DNA sequence: TGTGCCAGCAGGGACAGGTTAACCACCGGGGAGCTGTTTTTT.

The gene calls are TRBV18 and TRBJ2-5; 7 bases agree with TRBD1. This CDR3 is 17 amino acids long. Germline lookup yields CDR1 KGHSH and CDR2 LQKENI. Unmatched junction bases numbered 12, after V lost 3 bases and J lost 2 bases. The CDR3 region is CASSPLGRTGLQETQYF. The CDR3 nucleotides are TGTGCCAGCTCACCCCTCGGCCGGACAGGCCTACAAGAGACCCAGTACTTC.

This chain links TRBV7-9 with TRBJ1-5, with D hard to call. V lost 1 base, J lost 4 bases, and 11 bases lay in between. The CDR3 spans 15 residues. Per germline, CDR1 SEHNR and CDR2 FQNEAQ (reference sequence). The CDR3 sequence is CASSLGLAGNQPQHF. The CDR3 DNA is TGTGCCAGCAGCTTAGGGCTCGCTGGGAATCAGCCCCAGCATTTT.

The chain is built from TRBV5-1 and TRBJ2-6; D might be TRBD1 (5 bases). V was trimmed by 3 bases and J by 2 bases, leaving 12 bases between them. The CDR3 consists of 16 residues. The germline gives CDR1 SGHRS, CDR2 YFSETQ. CDR3 region: CASSSPQGAGANVLTF. The DNA for the CDR3 is TGCGCCAGCAGCTCCCCGCAGGGTGCTGGGGCCAACGTCCTGACTTTC.

This chain connects TRBV7-9 to TRBJ2-7, with 9 positions matching TRBD2. V was clipped by 0 bases and J by 6 bases; unmatched bases: 3. The CDR3 contains 14 residues. Germline lookup yields CDR1 SEHNR and CDR2 FQNEAQ (reference sequence). CDR3 nucleotide sequence: TGTGCCAGCAGCTTAGCGGTAGCGGGAGTCGAGCAGTACTTC. Its translation: CASSLAVAGVEQYF. Together with reference TRBV7-9 and TRBJ2-7, the CDR3 gives the full variable domain: DTGVSQNPRHKITKRGQNVTFRCDPISEHNRLYWYRQTLGQGPEFLTYFQNEAQLEKSRLLSDRFSAERPKGSFSTLEIQRTEQGDSAMYLCASSLAVAGVEQYFGPGTRLTVT.

The chain has TRBV7-9 and TRBJ2-7; TRBD1 agrees at 7 bases. CDR1 is SEHNR, CDR2 FQNEAQ, per germline (reference sequence). The CDR3 contains 14 residues. Unmatched junction bases numbered 6, after V lost 4 bases and J lost 3 bases. CDR3 coding DNA: TGTGCCAGCAGCTCGGGACAGAGAAACTACGAGCAGTACTTC. Translation gives CASSSGQRNYEQYF.

The V gene is TRBV27, the J gene TRBJ2-2; 10 bases line up with TRBD2. The V and J ends lost 6 bases and 5 bases, in that order; junction bases with no gene match: 6. The germline gives CDR1 MNHEY, CDR2 SMNVEV (reference sequence). The CDR3 sequence is 15 residues long. CDR3 in DNA: TGTGCCAGCAGGGTACTAGCGGGAACTACCGGGGAGCTGTTTTTT. This encodes CASRVLAGTTGELFF.

This chain connects TRBV28 to TRBJ1-1, with 12 bases matching TRBD1. V lost 2 bases and J lost 6; bases outside the gene matches: 13. CDR1 and CDR2 from the germline V gene are MDHEN and SYDVKM. The CDR3 covers 18 residues. CDR3 DNA sequence: TGTGCCAGCAGTTTACTAACCGGGACAGGGGGCGAAGTGGCTGAAGCTTTCTTT. Translating gives CASSLLTGTGGEVAEAFF. Filled out from reference TRBV28 and TRBJ1-1, the complete variable domain reads DVKVTQSSRYLVKRTGEKVFLECVQDMDHENMFWYRQDPGLGLRLIYFSYDVKMKEKGDIPEGYSVSREKKERFSLILESASTNQTSMYLCASSLLTGTGGEVAEAFFGQGTRLTVV.

Comment on this clone: Different DNA sequences within this sample yield the same CDR3. The rearrangement links TRBV5-1 to TRBJ2-2; TRBD2 aligns across 9 bases. V shed 2 bases, J shed 0 bases, and the junction held 2 bases outside the gene matches. The CDR3 sequence is 16 residues long. The germline gives CDR1 SGHRS, CDR2 YFSETQ. In nucleotides, the CDR3 is TGCGCCAGCAGCTTTTTAGCGGGAGCGAACACCGGGGAGCTGTTTTTT. Residues: CASSFLAGANTGELFF. The variable domain in full, completed from reference TRBV5-1 and TRBJ2-2, reads KAGVTQTPRYLIKTRGQQVTLSCSPISGHRSVSWYQQTPGQGLQFLFEYFSETQRNKGNFPGRFSGRQFSNSRSEMNVSTLELGDSALYLCASSFLAGANTGELFFGEGSRLTVL.

A remark on this clone: The sample holds other DNA sequences that translate to the same CDR3. The chain has TRBV5-1 and TRBJ2-3; TRBD2 matches 8 bases. CDR1 and CDR2 (germline): SGHRS, YFSETQ. This CDR3 region has 15 residues. The trim removed 2 bases at V and 2 bases at J, leaving 4 bases unmatched. The CDR3 loop reads CASSLVGLATDTQYF. The DNA for the CDR3 is TGCGCCAGCAGCTTAGTTGGACTAGCCACAGATACGCAGTATTTT.

The V call is TRBV10-3, the J call TRBJ1-1, with a tentative D call TRBD1 (6 bases). This CDR3 is 17 amino acids long. The V gene lost 2 bases and the J gene lost 6 bases, with 22 bases spanning the gap. Germline loops: CDR1 ENHRY, CDR2 SYGVKD. CDR3 in amino acids: CAISERGAGSRRAEAFF. For the CDR3, the DNA is TGTGCCATCAGTGAGAGGGGGGCAGGTTCTAGGAGAGCTGAAGCTTTCTTT.

The V gene is TRBV29-1, the J gene TRBJ2-7; D is unresolved. Deletions cut 1 base from V and 3 bases from J, with 7 bases between. The CDR3 length is 12 residues. The V gene's germline CDR1 is SQVTM and CDR2 ANQGSEA. The CDR3 DNA follows: TGCAGCGTTGAAGCTCGCGGCTACGAGCAGTACTTC. This sequence encodes CSVEARGYEQYF.

The rearrangement links TRBV18 to TRBJ2-7; perhaps D is TRBD1 or TRBD2 (5 bases each). The CDR3 consists of 18 residues. V lost 1 base to trimming and J lost 1 base, with 20 bases between them. The germline V gene encodes CDR1 KGHSH and CDR2 LQKENI. The CDR3 loop reads CASSPRGIIRDQSYEQYF. The CDR3 DNA reads TGTGCCAGCTCACCACGAGGGATCATCCGGGACCAATCCTACGAGCAGTACTTC.

The V gene is TRBV10-1, the J gene TRBJ2-2, with D possibly matching TRBD2 (6 bases). CDR1 is WNHNN and CDR2 is SYGVQD in the germline V gene (reference sequence). This CDR3 region has 16 residues. Trimming shortened V by 1 base and J by 5 bases, and 14 bases separated the two germline ends. CDR3 in amino acids: CASSEWGSGQTGELFF. CDR3 bases: TGCGCCAGCAGTGAGTGGGGTAGCGGCCAGACCGGGGAGCTGTTTTTT.

V usage is TRBV15 and J usage is TRBJ2-7, with D perhaps matching TRBD1 (5 bases). The germline V gene has CDR1 LNHNV and CDR2 YYDKDF (reference sequence). Trimming removed 8 bases from V and 3 bases from J, with 8 bases in between. The CDR3 is made up of 11 amino acids. DNA of the CDR3: TGTGCCACCGGGGCCCACTACGAGCAGTACTTC. Protein product: CATGAHYEQYF.

The V gene is TRBV19, the J gene TRBJ1-2, with TRBD1 matching 7 bases. The CDR3 has 15 residues. V lost 4 bases, J lost 2 bases, and 7 bases stayed unmatched. CDR1 is LNHDA, CDR2 SQIVND, per germline (reference sequence). DNA of the CDR3: TGTGCCAGTAGTACGCGGACAGGAGAAAACTATGGCTACACCTTC. Encoded protein: CASSTRTGENYGYTF.

V is TRBV29-1 and J is TRBJ2-5; 8 positions agree with TRBD1. V trimming: 8 bases; J trimming: 1 base; junction bases outside the gene matches: 6. CDR1 SQVTM and CDR2 ANQGSEA come from the germline V gene. The CDR3 contains 13 residues. The CDR3 loop reads CSTDRGIQETQYF. CDR3 nucleotide sequence: TGCAGCACCGACAGGGGAATCCAAGAGACCCAGTACTTC.

The V and J genes are TRBV21-1 and TRBJ2-6; the table's D call, TRBD1, has no DNA check behind it. TRBV21-1 is a recognized pseudogene. The CDR3 is made up of 17 amino acids. The DNA of the CDR3 is TGTGCCAGCAGCAAGCAGGGGGCGCATTCTGGGGCCAACGTCCTGACTTTC. As protein: CASSKQGAHSGANVLTF.

The genes are TRBV6-5 and TRBJ1-4; the match to TRBD1 covers 9 bases. The CDR3 covers 14 residues. CDR1 and CDR2 from the germline V gene are MNHEY and SVGAGI. After removal of 5 bases from V and 6 bases from J, the junction contained 4 bases not matched to a gene. CDR3 loop: CASSETGGDEKLFF. CDR3 DNA sequence: TGTGCCAGCAGTGAGACAGGGGGAGATGAAAAACTGTTTTTT.

Written as DNA, the CDR3 is TGTGCCAGCAGTTTTCGGACAGTGAACACCGGGGAGCTGTTTTTT. Translated: CASSFRTVNTGELFF. The chain carries TRBV2 and TRBJ2-2, with TRBD1 as a possible D gene (6 bases). Germline lookup yields CDR1 SNHLY and CDR2 FYNNEI. The CDR3 spans 15 residues. V was clipped by 5 bases and J by 1 base, with 11 bases between them.

V usage is TRBV18 and J usage is TRBJ1-2, with TRBD1 matching 7 bases. With V trimmed by 0 bases and J by 4 bases, 2 bases remained unmatched. Germline CDR1 KGHSH, CDR2 LQKENI. The CDR3 contains 14 residues. This chain's CDR3 is CASSPPQGRYGYTF. The CDR3 nucleotides are TGTGCCAGCTCACCACCACAGGGGCGCTATGGCTACACCTTC. The full variable domain, in which reference TRBV18 and TRBJ1-2 provide the parts outside the CDR3, is NAGVMQNPRHLVRRRGQEARLRCSPMKGHSHVYWYRQLPEEGLKFMVYLQKENIIDESGMPKERFSAEFPKEGPSILRIQQVVRGDSAAYFCASSPPQGRYGYTFGSGTRLTVV.

J is TRBJ1-4 and V is TRBV6-1; no firm D call. Germline V CDR1 and CDR2: MNHNS, SASEGT. The CDR3 length is 16 residues. The V and J ends lost 2 bases and 5 bases respectively, with 15 bases between them. CDR3 amino acids: CASSEFYLGWNEKLFF. The DNA of the CDR3 is TGTGCCAGCAGTGAATTTTACCTGGGATGGAATGAAAAACTGTTTTTT.